This entry features one T cell receptor beta chain sequence. Its antigen is not yet known. For every CD8+ T cell subset, under 350,000 cells were flow-sorted straight into RLT lysis buffer, and each subset was sorted in triplicate. To keep memory contaminants out, a stringent definition of naive CD8+ T cells was applied: CD45RO-CCR7+CD27+CD95-. Standard density gradient centrifugation was used to isolate peripheral blood mononuclear cells from buffy coats. A FACSAria III was used to flow-sort naive CXCR3-negative and CXCR3-positive CD8+ T cells. An RNeasy Mini Kit was used to extract total RNA from the sorted cells. This sample stems from a study of CXCR3-negative and CXCR3-positive naive CD8 T cells (dated by TCRdb to about 2019). For the study in its entirety: In total, some 130 million TRB reads were obtained, corresponding to roughly 1.5 +/- 0.3 million reads per library. Diversity and physicochemical repertoire analyses covered under twelve donors pooled from two independent experiments. Naive subsets from about 5 donors and memory cells from 3 donors were included in the TRBV-TRBJ cluster analysis.

Summary of the overall study and its limitations: Because CXCR3 expression was partially decreased after cryopreservation, freshly isolated PBMCs were used for most assays. Compared with CXCR3-negative naive cells, CXCR3-positive naive cells had TRB CDR3s with higher hydrophobicity (lower Kidera factor 4), lower energy, and higher strength and volume indices. Because surface CD5, which has been linked to self-reactivity in mice, was comparable between naive subsets, TCR interaction strength was also inferred from TRB CDR3 physicochemical properties. Comparably high repertoire diversity was found in both naive subsets, whereas much lower repertoire diversity was found in memory CD8+ T cells. Naive CXCR3-negative and CXCR3-positive cells from the same donor showed similar TRBV-TRBJ usage, whereas memory cells showed distinct patterns.

These reads were obtained on a NextSeq 550. The Human TCR Profiling Kit (MiLaboratory) was used to make UMI-labeled 5' RACE TRB cDNA libraries. The full amount of extracted RNA was used for cDNA synthesis, and the full amount of resulting cDNA was used for PCR amplification. Libraries were prepared in parallel with an identical number of PCR cycles. The authors processed their data as follows. MIGEC and MiXCR extracted about 50,000 +/- 10,000 unique UMI-labeled TRB cDNA molecules per library, requiring at least two reads per UMI. An average of approximately 40,000 +/- 10,000 functional in-frame TRB CDR3 nucleotide clonotypes without stop codons was found per library. After downsampling to 5000 UMI-labeled TRB molecules per sample, diversity metrics such as normalized Shannon-Wiener and Chao1 were calculated in VDJtools. Clonotype-size-weighted physicochemical properties of the central five CDR3 residues (interaction energy, strength, volume and Kidera factor 4) were computed in VDJtools. TCRdb reprocessed the reads, and each CDR3 protein sequence is entered once, without DNA. The V and J calls and clone size come from TCRdb's table, not from the authors' own analysis. The table for this sample shows some 110,000 distinct CDR3 sequences. Approximately 0.38% of the sample is held by the ten biggest clonotypes.

The germline V gene specifies MNHEY as CDR1 and SVGAGI as CDR2. Its CDR3 holds 14 amino acids, cysteine through phenylalanine. No DNA sequence was recorded. The chain uses TRBV6-5 and TRBJ2-6; the D gene TCRdb calls, TRBD1, cannot be checked with no DNA. Sequencing input: naive CXCR3+ CD8+ T cells from blood. According to the study, the label for this sample's cell subset or site signals: CD45RO-CCR7+CD27+CD95- naive CD8+ T cells expressing CXCR3 (TNR3+). This receptor was identified in a human donor in good health. Some clones in this sample may be carry-over from other donors' samples. CDR3 reads: CASQTGWGANVLTF.